The clone carrying this T cell receptor (beta chain) came up once. The antigen is unknown. Germline-derived CDR1 and CDR2 are LGHNA and YNFKEQ. CDR3 length: 17 residues. The V gene end was trimmed by 4 bases and the J gene end by 4 bases; junction bases not matched to a gene: 9. The table came from immunoSEQ multiplex PCR; TCRdb's copy has only in-frame clones and leaves some out. The sample has about 300,000 clones, about 61% seen once. The data originate from a study of cytotoxic CD8 clonotypes in ibrutinib-treated CLL. The overall study: When averaged across all of the samples, the counts came to 255,043 productive templates and about 89,000 productive rearrangements. Study conclusions and caveats: An increase in clonality occurred at ibrutinib response, followed by a return toward baseline at progression.

The specimen comprised PBMCs, sampled after 36 months of ibrutinib treatment. The chain combines TRBV4-2 with TRBJ2-2; 10 nucleotides align to TRBD2. The TCR originated in a human donor with chronic lymphocytic leukemia. CDR3 region: CASSPISGGVGTGELFF. The CDR3 coding sequence is TGTGCCAGCAGCCCTATAAGCGGGGGGGTAGGCACCGGGGAGCTGTTTTTT.